This TCR beta chain came from a study of blood T cell repertoires in COVID-19. Study-level background: The United States, Italy and Spain provided the acute and convalescent COVID-19 samples. T cells, B-cell-depleted T cells, or PBMCs provided the cDNA or gDNA that served as material.

Original analysis: Estimates of nucleated cell counts were drawn from the amplification of reference gene primers. Libraries were prepared by immunoSEQ multiplex PCR; TCRdb keeps only in-frame clonotypes and omits some of them. V and J calls and clone size are copied from that table; D and trimming were computed from the DNA. The sample includes some 170,000 clones, over 75% seen only once; the top ten take around 6.1%. In assigning cohorts, the study relied on participant-reported clinical history. The CDR3 is made up of 12 amino acids. Germline lookup yields CDR1 LGHDT and CDR2 YNNKEL (reference sequence). V shed 0 bases and J shed 10 bases, with 7 bases lying between them. Turning to this clone: The same CDR3 can be traced to other DNA sequences in this sample.

This clonotype was obtained from a man aged 40-49 years who had recovered from COVID-19. This chain connects TRBV3-1 (or the pseudogene TRBV3-2) to TRBJ1-5, with no clear D. The sample taken for sequencing was PBMCs or T cells enriched from blood (not recorded which). CDR3 sequence reads: CASSQDRGPQHF. CDR3 DNA: TGTGCCAGCAGCCAAGATCGAGGACCCCAGCATTTT.